The 20 T cell receptor beta chains below all came from one sample that was sequenced in a study of T cells after yellow fever vaccination. A single record per CDR3 protein comes from TCRdb applying MiXCR to the 5' RACE reads. Of around 260,000 distinct CDR3 sequences in the sample, roughly 4.8% were seen once. Sequencing used CD4+ T cells sorted from PBMCs, obtained on the day of the yellow fever booster vaccination. These receptors were collected from a man aged 18 to 29 who received the YFV17D yellow fever vaccine.

Ten or more counts support this clonotype. This sequence joins TRBV4-1 and TRBJ2-7, with D perhaps TRBD1 (7 bases). Trimming cost V 5 bases and J 1 base, with 21 bases left between them. In germline, CDR1 is MGHRA, CDR2 YSYEKL. The CDR3 spans 17 residues. The CDR3, as DNA: TGCGCCAGCAGCAGAAGGGGGGACAGCTCGGGTTCCTACGAGCAGTACTTC. This sequence encodes CASSRRGDSSGSYEQYF.

Relative to its sample, this clonotype is medium-sized. This chain connects TRBV5-1 to TRBJ2-6, with TRBD1 matching 8 bases. The ends lost 0 bases at V and 12 bases at J; junction bases unmatched: 8. Germline CDR1 SGHRS, CDR2 YFSETQ. The CDR3 sequence is 15 residues long. The CDR3, as DNA: TGCGCCAGCAGCTTGGAATGGACAGGGATGGGCGTCCTGACTTTC. Its translation: CASSLEWTGMGVLTF.

The rearrangement uses TRBV4-1 and TRBJ1-1; possibly TRBD1 for D (5 bases). The CDR3 runs 14 residues. The germline CDR1 and CDR2 sequences are MGHRA and YSYEKL. V shed 6 bases and J shed 1 base, with 12 bases lying between them. In DNA form, the CDR3 reads TGCGCCAGCAGGGGGACGCTCAAGAACACTGAAGCTTTCTTT. It is translated as CASRGTLKNTEAFF.

This clonotype showed up just a few times. The chain carries TRBV11-1 and TRBJ2-7; D might be TRBD1 (6 bases). The CDR3 runs 15 residues. The germline V gene has CDR1 SGHAT and CDR2 FQDESV (reference sequence). V lost 5 bases to trimming and J lost 2 bases, with 16 bases between them. CDR3: CASSQDLAGAYEQYF. Written as DNA, the CDR3 is TGTGCCAGCAGCCAAGACCTCGCAGGGGCCTACGAGCAGTACTTC.

This clonotype was seen repeatedly, ten times or more. The rearrangement joins TRBV5-1 to TRBJ1-1, with D possibly being TRBD1 (5 bases). From germline, CDR1 is SGHRS and CDR2 YFSETQ. V was cut by 1 base and J by 3 bases, with 10 bases left in between. The CDR3 is 14 amino acids. The CDR3 spells CASSLRQGDTEAFF. CDR3 DNA: TGCGCCAGCAGCTTGAGGCAGGGAGACACTGAAGCTTTCTTT.

This clonotype was recorded a few times. The chain links TRBV6-2 or TRBV6-3 to TRBJ2-7; 7 bases align to TRBD1. This CDR3 contains 16 residues. The germline gives CDR1 MNHEY, CDR2 SVGEGT. J lost 0 bases, V lost 6 bases, and 11 bases had no gene match. The CDR3 reads CASSPIPGQSSYEQYV. The CDR3 coding sequence is TGTGCCAGCAGCCCTATCCCGGGACAGAGCTCCTACGAGCAGTACGTC.

The sample holds a few counts of this clonotype. The CDR3 region is CGCSMGSNQPQHF. In DNA form, the CDR3 reads TGTGGATGCTCTATGGGTAGCAATCAGCCCCAGCATTTT. V usage is TRBV28 and J usage is TRBJ1-5; D ambiguous. The germline V gene has CDR1 MDHEN and CDR2 SYDVKM. CDR3 length: 13 amino acids.

This clonotype occurred many times. This chain uses TRBV20-1 with TRBJ2-3, with D possibly TRBD2 on 5 matching bases. This CDR3 is 13 amino acids long. V lost 7 bases and J 1 base, leaving 12 bases between the germline ends. CDR1 and CDR2 from the germline V gene are DFQATT and SNEGSKA (reference sequence). CDR3 residues: CSGGIRGTDTQYF. The CDR3, as DNA: TGCAGTGGAGGGATTCGAGGCACAGATACGCAGTATTTT.

The chain is built from TRBV12-3 or TRBV12-4 and TRBJ1-6; TRBD1 might be the D (6 bases). The CDR3 covers 13 residues. The ends were cut back, 7 bases at V and 7 bases at J, with 11 bases in the middle. The CDR3 protein is CASNLGQNSPLHF. The CDR3 DNA reads as TGTGCCAGCAATCTCGGACAGAATTCACCCCTCCACTTT.

As for this clonotype: A read error may be the cause here, since a much bigger clone is one base away. The chain has TRBV7-2 and TRBJ2-3; no reliable D call. This CDR3 region has 11 residues. The germline V gene encodes CDR1 SGHTA and CDR2 FQGNSA. In DNA, the CDR3 is TGTGGCAGCAGCTTAAAGAATACGCAGTATTTT. As protein: CGSSLKNTQYF.

This clonotype was seen only a few times. The chain combines TRBV20-1 with TRBJ2-7; TRBD2 matches at 11 bases. Germline CDR1 and CDR2: DFQATT and SNEGSKA (reference sequence). The CDR3 length is 14 residues. Unmatched junction bases numbered 5, after V lost 5 bases and J lost 2 bases. The CDR3 nucleotides read TGCAGTGCTGTAGCGGGGGGGGGCACCTACGAGCAGTACTTC. Translated, it gives CSAVAGGGTYEQYF.

The J gene is TRBJ2-5, the V gene TRBV11-2; 8 bases map to TRBD1. This CDR3 has 14 amino acids. CDR1 is SGHAT and CDR2 is FQNNGV in the germline V gene. The trim removed 5 bases at V and 2 bases at J, leaving 4 bases unmatched. CDR3 sequence: CASSGNRGQETQYF. As DNA, the CDR3 is TGTGCCAGCAGCGGGAACAGGGGGCAAGAGACCCAGTACTTC.

V gene TRBV6-2 or TRBV6-3 combines with J gene TRBJ1-2; 7 bases map to TRBD1. Germline lookup yields CDR1 MNHEY and CDR2 SVGEGT. The CDR3 has 14 amino acids. Trimming removed 8 bases from V and 6 bases from J; junction bases left unmatched: 12. CDR3 bases: TGTGCCAGCCTCCAAGGGGACAGAGCTCATGGCTACACCTTC. Translated: CASLQGDRAHGYTF.

This clonotype has more than one count but fewer than ten. The chain links TRBV7-2 to TRBJ1-5; 10 bases match TRBD1. Per germline, CDR1 SGHTA and CDR2 FQGNSA. The V segment lost 4 bases and the J segment 7 bases; nucleotides outside the gene matches: 4. This CDR3 is 14 amino acids long. CDR3 in amino acids: CASSSRQGAQPQHF. CDR3 DNA: TGTGCCAGCAGCTCCCGACAGGGGGCACAGCCCCAGCATTTT.

This clonotype was observed at least ten times. CDR3 region: CAISGTPHRNSPLHF. As DNA, the CDR3 is TGTGCCATATCCGGGACTCCGCATAGGAATTCACCCCTCCACTTT. The rearrangement uses TRBV7-9 and TRBJ1-6; TRBD1 might be the D (5 bases). Germline V CDR1 and CDR2: SEHNR, FQNEAQ (reference sequence). V was shortened by 10 bases and J by 7 bases, with 20 bases between the two germline ends. The CDR3 length is 15 residues. The entire variable domain, with the rest obtained from reference TRBV7-9 and TRBJ1-6, is as follows: DTGVSQNPRHKITKRGQNVTFRCDPISEHNRLYWYRQTLGQGPEFLTYFQNEAQLEKSRLLSDRFSAERPKGSFSTLEIQRTEQGDSAMYLCAISGTPHRNSPLHFGNGTRLTVT.

This clonotype was picked up many times. The rearrangement uses TRBV9 and TRBJ1-4; D not resolved. CDR3 length equals 17 residues. The V end lost 3 bases, the J end lost 0 bases, and 15 bases lay between the germline ends. Germline V gene data show CDR1 as SGDLS and CDR2 as YYNGEE. The CDR3 DNA reads TGTGCCAGCAGCGCCCGACATGGAGGAGCAACTAATGAAAAACTGTTTTTT. This codes for CASSARHGGATNEKLFF. Using reference TRBV9 and TRBJ1-4 for the parts outside the CDR3, the full variable domain is DSGVTQTPKHLITATGQRVTLRCSPRSGDLSVYWYQQSLDQGLQFLIQYYNGEERAKGNILERFSAQQFPDLHSELNLSSLELGDSALYFCASSARHGGATNEKLFFGSGTQLSVL.

The chain uses TRBV6-1 and TRBJ2-7; no firm D call. This CDR3 has 14 residues. The germline V gene encodes CDR1 MNHNS and CDR2 SASEGT. Trimming pared 3 bases from V and 0 bases from J, leaving 9 bases between. CDR3 amino acids: CASSETYSSYEQYF. In nucleotides, the CDR3 is TGTGCCAGCAGTGAGACATATAGCTCCTACGAGCAGTACTTC.

This clonotype showed up just a few times. This chain uses TRBV7-9 with TRBJ2-5; D possibly corresponds to TRBD1 (5 bases). The CDR3 is 14 residues long. Germline values: CDR1 SEHNR, CDR2 FQNEAQ (reference sequence). V lost 5 bases and J 3 bases, leaving 13 bases between the germline ends. CDR3 residues: CASSPQGREETQYF. DNA for the CDR3: TGTGCCAGCAGCCCTCAGGGCAGGGAAGAGACCCAGTACTTC.

This clonotype was recorded at least ten times. This chain connects TRBV7-2 to TRBJ2-7, with D perhaps TRBD2 (5 bases). CDR1 is SGHTA, CDR2 FQGNSA, per germline. The CDR3 is 16 residues long. Trimming cost V 1 base and J 0 bases, with 13 bases left between them. CDR3 amino acids: CASSLGGAVLSYEQYF. As DNA, the CDR3 is TGTGCCAGCAGCTTAGGGGGAGCGGTGCTCTCCTACGAGCAGTACTTC.

This clonotype was seen at least ten times. The rearrangement uses TRBV20-1 and TRBJ1-5; 9 nucleotides agree with TRBD1. The CDR3 covers 14 residues. Germline V CDR1 and CDR2: DFQATT, SNEGSKA (reference sequence). V shed 3 bases and J 9 bases; nucleotides not matched to a gene: 9. CDR3 in DNA: TGCAGTGCTAGGGGACAGGGAGGTTATCGGCCCCAGCATTTT. Encoded protein: CSARGQGGYRPQHF.